The next 26 T cell receptor beta chains were all read from a single sample in a study of human thymus T cells. Resected material from corrective heart surgery provided the thymus tissue analysed. Assay used: immunoSEQ multiplex PCR; TCRdb lists only in-frame clones, some missing. The sample has 70,000 to 75,000 clones, 95% seen once. The sample was thymus tissue. Source of these receptors: a girl in the first two years of life with a congenital heart defect but otherwise immunologically healthy.

The V and J genes are TRBV7-2 and TRBJ2-1, with 8 positions matching TRBD1. The V and J ends lost 5 bases and 6 bases, in that order; junction bases with no gene match: 3. CDR1 is SGHTA, CDR2 FQGNSA, per germline. The CDR3 covers 13 residues. CDR3 in DNA: TGTGCCAGCAGCCTGACAGGGGTCAATGAGCAGTTCTTC. Translating it yields CASSLTGVNEQFF.

The chain uses TRBV11-2 and TRBJ2-1, with D perhaps matching TRBD2 (6 bases). The CDR3 has 15 amino acids. Germline CDR1 is SGHAT and CDR2 is FQNNGV. V lost 4 bases and J 2 bases, leaving 12 bases between the germline ends. The CDR3 here is CASSSGTSPYNEQFF. CDR3 nucleotides: TGTGCCAGCAGCTCCGGGACTTCCCCCTACAATGAGCAGTTCTTC.

The rearrangement uses TRBV2 and TRBJ2-1; tentatively, D is TRBD1 (6 bases). CDR1 and CDR2 from the germline V gene are SNHLY and FYNNEI. This CDR3 has 13 residues. The ends were cut back, 3 bases at V and 5 bases at J, with 8 bases in the middle. The CDR3 DNA follows: TGTGCCAGCAGTGACGGACAGAACAATGAGCAGTTCTTC. Its translation is CASSDGQNNEQFF.

The chain uses TRBV10-1 and TRBJ2-5, with 14 positions matching TRBD2. CDR3 length equals 19 residues. CDR1 WNHNN and CDR2 SYGVQD come from the germline V gene (reference sequence). Trimming removed 4 bases from V and 4 bases from J; junction bases left unmatched: 14. CDR3 loop: CASSAHRGLAGEARETQYF. The CDR3 DNA sequence: TGCGCCAGCAGTGCGCACAGGGGACTAGCGGGAGAGGCCCGAGAGACCCAGTACTTC.

The chain links TRBV28 to TRBJ2-3, with D perhaps matching TRBD1 or TRBD2 (5 bases each). The V gene's germline CDR1 is MDHEN and CDR2 SYDVKM. This CDR3 is built from 12 residues. The germline V and J ends were trimmed by 1 base and 8 bases, with 7 bases remaining between them. CDR3: CASSLSGSTQYF. CDR3 in DNA: TGTGCCAGCAGTTTATCAGGGAGTACGCAGTATTTT.

V is TRBV27 and J is TRBJ1-1, with D maybe TRBD1 (5 bases). Germline assignment: CDR1 MNHEY and CDR2 SMNVEV (reference sequence). V lost 6 bases to trimming and J lost 11 bases, with 22 bases between them. CDR3 length equals 14 residues. The CDR3 spells CASSPGGTGLGAFF. DNA of the CDR3: TGTGCCAGCAGCCCGGGGGGGACGGGCTTAGGGGCTTTCTTT.

This chain joins TRBV15 and TRBJ2-3; 13 positions agree with TRBD2. CDR1 and CDR2 from the germline V gene are LNHNV and YYDKDF (reference sequence). This CDR3 region has 23 residues. V shed 2 bases, J shed 1 base, and the junction held 21 bases outside the gene matches. The CDR3 DNA reads as TGTGCCACCAGCAGACCTGTCGACCCCGGACTAGCGGGAGATCGACTTGGCACAGATACGCAGTATTTT. It is translated as CATSRPVDPGLAGDRLGTDTQYF. Based on the CDR3 plus reference TRBV15 and TRBJ2-3, the full variable domain is DAMVIQNPRYQVTQFGKPVTLSCSQTLNHNVMYWYQQKSSQAPKLLFHYYDKDFNNEADTPDNFQSRRPNTSFCFLDIRSPGLGDTAMYLCATSRPVDPGLAGDRLGTDTQYFGPGTRLTVL.

The chain is built from TRBV5-4 and TRBJ1-1; the match to TRBD1 covers 8 bases. Germline CDR1 and CDR2: SGHNT and YYREEE (reference sequence). The CDR3 contains 18 residues. Trimming took 4 bases from V and 0 from J; bases not matched to a gene: 14. For the CDR3, the DNA is TGTGCCAGCAGCCTTCGGACAGGGACTCCCCCTATGAACACTGAAGCTTTCTTT. Translating it yields CASSLRTGTPPMNTEAFF.

The V and J genes are TRBV30 and TRBJ2-3, with TRBD2 matching 12 bases. Trimming took 4 bases from V and 9 from J; bases not matched to a gene: 2. Germline-derived CDR1 and CDR2 are GTSNPN and SVGIG (reference sequence). CDR3 length: 12 amino acids. The CDR3 region is CAWKLAGGTQYF. The CDR3 DNA reads TGTGCCTGGAAGCTAGCGGGAGGGACGCAGTATTTT.

V is TRBV5-1 and J is TRBJ2-7; 8 nucleotides match TRBD2. The CDR3 runs 17 residues. The V gene's germline CDR1 is SGHRS and CDR2 YFSETQ. V lost 9 bases and J lost 3; bases outside the gene matches: 20. Here the CDR3 reads CAKLAGTRRPFDYEQYF. The CDR3 nucleotides read TGCGCCAAACTTGCCGGGACTAGAAGGCCATTCGACTACGAGCAGTACTTC.

The chain couples TRBV27 to TRBJ2-7, with D unresolved. Germline V gives CDR1 MNHEY, CDR2 SMNVEV (reference sequence). The CDR3 spans 16 residues. V lost 2 bases to trimming and J lost 2 bases, with 16 bases between them. The CDR3 sequence is CASSLRPPGFPYEQYF. The CDR3, as DNA: TGTGCCAGCAGTTTAAGGCCTCCAGGTTTCCCCTACGAGCAGTACTTC.

This chain joins TRBV19 and TRBJ1-3; D ambiguous. Germline-derived CDR1 and CDR2 are LNHDA and SQIVND (reference sequence). V lost 3 bases to trimming and J lost 0 bases, with 9 bases between them. The length of the CDR3 is 15 residues. The CDR3 region has the DNA TGTGCCAGTAGTATCAGCAGGAACTCTGGAAACACCATATATTTT. Protein sequence: CASSISRNSGNTIYF. The full variable domain, with the rest looked up from reference TRBV19 and TRBJ1-3, is DGGITQSPKYLFRKEGQNVTLSCEQNLNHDAMYWYRQDPGQGLRLIYYSQIVNDFQKGDIAEGYSVSREKKESFPLTVTSAQKNPTAFYLCASSISRNSGNTIYFGEGSWLTVV.

This clone was observed a handful of times. This chain links TRBV27 with TRBJ2-7; 7 nucleotides align to TRBD2. Trimming removed 5 bases from V and 2 bases from J; junction bases left unmatched: 9. This CDR3 is built from 15 residues. The germline V gene encodes CDR1 MNHEY and CDR2 SMNVEV (reference sequence). The CDR3 here is CASSVASGATYEQYF. The CDR3 nucleotides are TGTGCCAGCAGTGTCGCTAGCGGAGCTACCTACGAGCAGTACTTC.

The chain uses TRBV6-5 and TRBJ2-7; D is possibly TRBD1 (6 bases). The CDR3 spans 15 residues. Looked up from germline, CDR1 is MNHEY and CDR2 is SVGAGI. V was trimmed by 11 bases and J by 0 bases, leaving 20 bases between them. The chain's CDR3 is CASKRWGQSSYEQYF. The CDR3 bases are TGTGCCTCGAAACGATGGGGGCAGAGCTCCTACGAGCAGTACTTC.

This chain uses TRBV5-4 with TRBJ2-7; D gene unclear. The CDR3 has 14 amino acids. V was clipped by 2 bases and J by 2 bases, with 11 bases between them. Looked up from germline, CDR1 is SGHNT and CDR2 is YYREEE (reference sequence). CDR3: CASSFLGGPYEQYF. The DNA for the CDR3 is TGTGCCAGCAGCTTTTTGGGCGGTCCCTACGAGCAGTACTTC.

The rearrangement joins TRBV14 to TRBJ2-1; D is unresolved. The V end lost 1 base, the J end lost 0 bases, and 13 bases lay between the germline ends. The germline V gene has CDR1 SGHDN and CDR2 FVKESK. The CDR3 is 17 amino acids. The CDR3 is CASSQVAGPSSYNEQFF. The CDR3 nucleotides are TGTGCCAGCAGCCAAGTGGCTGGACCGAGCTCCTACAATGAGCAGTTCTTC.

The V and J genes are TRBV28 and TRBJ1-1, with 10 bases that match TRBD1. Germline V gene lookup returns CDR1 MDHEN and CDR2 SYDVKM. The CDR3 extends over 14 amino acids. V lost 6 bases to trimming and J lost 10 bases; unmatched junction nucleotides: 11. CDR3 nucleotide sequence: TGTGCCAGCAGCCCGGGACAGGGGTCCCTAGGAGCTTTCTTT. The encoded protein is CASSPGQGSLGAFF. The entire variable domain, with the rest obtained from reference TRBV28 and TRBJ1-1, is as follows: DVKVTQSSRYLVKRTGEKVFLECVQDMDHENMFWYRQDPGLGLRLIYFSYDVKMKEKGDIPEGYSVSREKKERFSLILESASTNQTSMYLCASSPGQGSLGAFFGQGTRLTVV.

CDR3 protein: CASSEALAGLTDTQYF. The CDR3 DNA reads as TGTGCCAGCAGTGAGGCGCTAGCGGGACTCACAGATACGCAGTATTTT. The V and J genes are TRBV6-1 and TRBJ2-3; 9 positions agree with TRBD2. Germline V gene lookup returns CDR1 MNHNS and CDR2 SASEGT. V was clipped by 3 bases and J by 2 bases; unmatched bases: 6. The CDR3 covers 16 residues.

This chain connects TRBV6-5 to TRBJ2-4; D is ambiguous. The V end was cut by 6 bases, the J end by 4 bases, with 4 bases between. Germline V gene data show CDR1 as MNHEY and CDR2 as SVGAGI. The CDR3 sequence is 11 residues long. In DNA, the CDR3 is TGTGCCAGCAGACAGAAAAACATTCAGTACTTC. It encodes CASRQKNIQYF.

The chain uses TRBV19 and TRBJ2-3; 10 bases fit TRBD1. This CDR3 has 13 residues. V lost 4 bases and J lost 11; bases outside the gene matches: 6. The germline gives CDR1 LNHDA, CDR2 SQIVND (reference sequence). The CDR3 sequence is CASSSGDRGKQYF. The DNA of the CDR3 is TGTGCCAGTAGTAGTGGGGACAGGGGTAAGCAGTATTTT. Combining the CDR3 with reference TRBV19 and TRBJ2-3 gives the whole variable domain DGGITQSPKYLFRKEGQNVTLSCEQNLNHDAMYWYRQDPGQGLRLIYYSQIVNDFQKGDIAEGYSVSREKKESFPLTVTSAQKNPTAFYLCASSSGDRGKQYFGPGTRLTVL.

The gene calls are TRBV15 and TRBJ2-4; D tentatively fits TRBD1 or TRBD2 (5 bases each). Trimming cost V 1 base and J 1 base, with 17 bases left between them. The CDR3 covers 18 residues. Germline assignment: CDR1 LNHNV and CDR2 YYDKDF (reference sequence). CDR3 in amino acids: CATSRVGDSGPAKNIQYF. CDR3 nucleotides: TGTGCCACCAGCAGAGTGGGGGATAGTGGGCCTGCCAAAAACATTCAGTACTTC.

The chain is built from TRBV4-1 and TRBJ2-7, with 13 bases identical to TRBD2. The CDR3 has 15 residues. The V gene end was trimmed by 6 bases and the J gene end by 5 bases; junction bases not matched to a gene: 7. CDR1 MGHRA and CDR2 YSYEKL come from the germline V gene. The CDR3 loop reads CASSPGTSGTHEQYF. In DNA form, the CDR3 reads TGCGCCAGCAGTCCCGGGACTAGCGGGACCCACGAGCAGTACTTC.

The V call is TRBV6-5, the J call TRBJ1-2; 7 positions match TRBD1. The CDR3 is made up of 15 amino acids. The junction had 3 bases not matched to a gene; V was cut back by 2 bases and J by 0 bases. The germline CDR1 and CDR2 sequences are MNHEY and SVGAGI. The CDR3 region has the DNA TGTGCCAGCAGTTACGGGGGGACAGCTAACTATGGCTACACCTTC. This gives the protein CASSYGGTANYGYTF.

This clone has only one observation. This chain connects TRBV25-1 to TRBJ1-1; tentatively, D is TRBD1 (5 bases). V gave up 3 bases and J gave up 5 bases, with 13 bases separating them. Germline CDR1 and CDR2: MGHDK and SYGVNS. This CDR3 spans 14 amino acids. CDR3 in DNA: TGTGCCAGCAGTGAGTCCGGGACGGGGACTGAAGCTTTCTTT. It yields the protein CASSESGTGTEAFF. Full variable domain (missing parts from reference TRBV25-1 and TRBJ1-1): EADIYQTPRYLVIGTGKKITLECSQTMGHDKMYWYQQDPGMELHLIHYSYGVNSTEKGDLSSESTVSRIRTEHFPLTLESARPSHTSQYLCASSESGTGTEAFFGQGTRLTVV.

The genes are TRBV5-5 and TRBJ2-7, with D possibly being TRBD1 (6 bases). Germline-derived CDR1 and CDR2 are SGHKS and YYEKEE (reference sequence). CDR3 size: 14 residues. Trimming removed 3 bases from V and 3 bases from J, with 13 bases in between. In DNA form, the CDR3 reads TGTGCCAGCAGCTGCCGGGACATAAACTACGAGCAGTACTTC. It encodes CASSCRDINYEQYF. Combining the CDR3 with reference TRBV5-5 and TRBJ2-7 gives the whole variable domain DAGVTQSPTHLIKTRGQQVTLRCSPISGHKSVSWYQQVLGQGPQFIFQYYEKEERGRGNFPDRFSARQFPNYSSELNVNALLLGDSALYLCASSCRDINYEQYFGPGTRLTVT.

V is TRBV7-9 and J is TRBJ2-6, with D tentatively TRBD2 (5 bases). V lost 5 bases to trimming and J lost 5 bases, with 22 bases between them. Germline V gene lookup returns CDR1 SEHNR and CDR2 FQNEAQ (reference sequence). This CDR3 has 18 amino acids. DNA for the CDR3: TGTGCCAGCAGCGATTGGAGGTTTACACAAAGTCGGGCCAACGTCCTGACTTTC. Protein product: CASSDWRFTQSRANVLTF.